The entry below gives a single TCR beta chain sequence along with its context. The CDR3 is made up of 14 amino acids. From germline, CDR1 is SGHRS and CDR2 YFSETQ. V shed 4 bases and J 4 bases; nucleotides not matched to a gene: 5. The sample belongs to a study of blood T cell repertoires in COVID-19. At the level of the study: The United States, Italy and Spain provided the acute and convalescent COVID-19 samples. T cells, B-cell-depleted T cells, or PBMCs supplied cDNA or gDNA.

Under the authors' procedure: The authors estimated nucleated cell counts from reference gene primer amplification. TCRdb keeps only in-frame clones here, not all; method: immunoSEQ multiplex PCR. V, J and clone size were drawn from that table, and D and trimming were deduced from the DNA. The sample lists around 180,000 clones; approximately 86% were seen once. The chain joins TRBV5-1 to TRBJ1-5, with 7 bases lining up with TRBD1. Sequenced: peripheral blood. The clonotype originates from a woman aged 25-40 years with active or convalescent COVID-19. The CDR3 DNA is TGCGCCAGCAGCCTCTGGGGACAGAATCAGCCCCAGCATTTT. Its protein is CASSLWGQNQPQHF.